This T cell receptor (beta chain) is drawn from a study of blood T cell repertoires in COVID-19. Across the whole study: In each case, the material was cDNA or gDNA derived from T cells, B-cell-depleted T cells, or PBMCs.

The V gene lost 7 bases and the J gene lost 0 bases, with 12 bases spanning the gap. In germline, CDR1 is LNHDA, CDR2 SQIVND (reference sequence). This CDR3 has 15 residues. TCRdb's table, derived via immunoSEQ multiplex PCR, lists solely in-frame clones and lacks some. Here the sample spans 80,000 to 100,000 clones, roughly 80% being singletons. Specimen: peripheral blood. The chain carries TRBV19 and TRBJ1-4, with D unresolved. This sequence was found in a man aged 55 to 70 with acute or convalescent COVID-19. The CDR3 DNA reads as TGTGCCAGTAAAGCGTTGAGTGCAACTAATGAAAAACTGTTTTTT. Its protein is CASKALSATNEKLFF.